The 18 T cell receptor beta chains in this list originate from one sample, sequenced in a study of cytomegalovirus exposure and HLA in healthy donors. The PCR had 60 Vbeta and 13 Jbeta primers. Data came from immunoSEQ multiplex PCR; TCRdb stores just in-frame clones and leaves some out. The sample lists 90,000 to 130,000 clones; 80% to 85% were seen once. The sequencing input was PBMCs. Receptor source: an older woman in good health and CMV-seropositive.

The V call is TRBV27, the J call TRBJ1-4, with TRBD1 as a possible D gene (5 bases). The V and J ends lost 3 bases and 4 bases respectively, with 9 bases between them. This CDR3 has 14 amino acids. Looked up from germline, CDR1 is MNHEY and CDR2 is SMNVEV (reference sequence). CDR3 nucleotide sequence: TGTGCCAGCAGTTTTGACAGAATTAATGAAAAACTGTTTTTT. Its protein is CASSFDRINEKLFF. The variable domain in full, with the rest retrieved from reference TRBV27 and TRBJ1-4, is EAQVTQNPRYLITVTGKKLTVTCSQNMNHEYMSWYRQDPGLGLRQIYYSMNVEVTDKGDVPEGYKVSRKEKRNFPLILESPSPNQTSLYFCASSFDRINEKLFFGSGTQLSVL.

The CDR3 protein is CASAGQDHSYEQYF. The CDR3 coding sequence is TGTGCCAGCGCAGGACAGGACCACTCCTACGAGCAGTACTTC. The V and J genes are TRBV27 and TRBJ2-5; 7 bases match TRBD1. The J call may be mistaken, given a closer DNA end match to TRBJ2-7. The CDR3 runs to 14 residues. CDR1 and CDR2 (germline): MNHEY, SMNVEV (reference sequence).

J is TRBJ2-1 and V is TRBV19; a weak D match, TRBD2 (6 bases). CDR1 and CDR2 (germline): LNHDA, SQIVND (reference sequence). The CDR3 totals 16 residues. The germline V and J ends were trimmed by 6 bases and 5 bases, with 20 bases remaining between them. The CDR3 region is CASRSRLLAGDNEQFF. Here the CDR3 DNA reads TGTGCCAGTAGGAGCCGTCTACTAGCTGGCGACAATGAGCAGTTCTTC.

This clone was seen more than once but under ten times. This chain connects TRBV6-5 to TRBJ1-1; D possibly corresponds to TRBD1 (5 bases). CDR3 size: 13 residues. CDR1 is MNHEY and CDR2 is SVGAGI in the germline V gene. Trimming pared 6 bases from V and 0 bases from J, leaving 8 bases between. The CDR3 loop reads CASRTALNTEAFF. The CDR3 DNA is TGTGCCAGCAGGACAGCCTTGAACACTGAAGCTTTCTTT.

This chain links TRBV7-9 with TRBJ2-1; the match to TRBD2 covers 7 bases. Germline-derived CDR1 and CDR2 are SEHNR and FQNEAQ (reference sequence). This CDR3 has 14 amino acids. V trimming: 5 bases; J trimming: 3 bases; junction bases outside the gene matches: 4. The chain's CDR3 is CASSGGGDYNEQFF. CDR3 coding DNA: TGTGCCAGCAGCGGGGGGGGAGACTACAATGAGCAGTTCTTC.

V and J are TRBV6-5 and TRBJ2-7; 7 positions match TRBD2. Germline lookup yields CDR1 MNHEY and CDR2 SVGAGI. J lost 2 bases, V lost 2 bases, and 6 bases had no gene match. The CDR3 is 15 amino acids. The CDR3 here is CASSYSILAAYEQYF. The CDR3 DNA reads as TGTGCCAGCAGTTACAGCATCCTAGCGGCCTACGAGCAGTACTTC.

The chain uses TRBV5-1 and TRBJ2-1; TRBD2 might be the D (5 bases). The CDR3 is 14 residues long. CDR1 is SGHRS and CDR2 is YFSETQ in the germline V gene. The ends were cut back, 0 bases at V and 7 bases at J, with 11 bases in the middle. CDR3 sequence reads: CASSLVGTRNEQFF. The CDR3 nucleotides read TGCGCCAGCAGCTTGGTAGGAACTAGGAATGAGCAGTTCTTC.

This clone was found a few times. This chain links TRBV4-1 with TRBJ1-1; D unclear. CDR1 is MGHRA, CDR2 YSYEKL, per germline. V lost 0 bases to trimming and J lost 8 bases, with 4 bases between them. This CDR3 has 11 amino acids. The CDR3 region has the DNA TGCGCCAGCAGCCAAGACCTAGAAGCTTTCTTT. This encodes CASSQDLEAFF.

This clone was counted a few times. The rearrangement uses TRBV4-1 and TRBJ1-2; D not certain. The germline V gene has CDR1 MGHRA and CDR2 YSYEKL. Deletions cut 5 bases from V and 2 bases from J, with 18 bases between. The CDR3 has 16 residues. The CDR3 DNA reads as TGCGCCAGCAGCAGAAGTGACGGGAAGTGGAACTATGGCTACACCTTC. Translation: CASSRSDGKWNYGYTF.

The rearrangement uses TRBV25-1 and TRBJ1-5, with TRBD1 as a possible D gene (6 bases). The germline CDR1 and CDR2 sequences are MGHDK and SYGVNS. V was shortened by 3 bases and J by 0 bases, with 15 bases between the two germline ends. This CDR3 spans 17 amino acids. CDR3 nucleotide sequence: TGTGCCAGCAGTGATTCCAGGGGCTCGTATAGCAATCAGCCCCAGCATTTT. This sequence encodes CASSDSRGSYSNQPQHF.

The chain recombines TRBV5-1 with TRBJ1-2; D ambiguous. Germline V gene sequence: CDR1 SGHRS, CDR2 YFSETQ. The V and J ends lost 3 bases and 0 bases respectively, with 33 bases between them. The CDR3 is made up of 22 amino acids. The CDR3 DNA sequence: TGCGCCAGCAGCTACCCGGTGGAATTCGACGGAGCGACGGACTCTACTAACTATGGCTACACCTTC. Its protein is CASSYPVEFDGATDSTNYGYTF.

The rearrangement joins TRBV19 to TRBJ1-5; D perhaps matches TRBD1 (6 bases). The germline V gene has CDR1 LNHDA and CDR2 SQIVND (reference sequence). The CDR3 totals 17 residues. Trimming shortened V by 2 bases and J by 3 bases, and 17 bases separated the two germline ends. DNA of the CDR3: TGTGCCAGTAGTATAATCCCCCGGCAGGGGATCAATCAGCCCCAGCATTTT. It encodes CASSIIPRQGINQPQHF.

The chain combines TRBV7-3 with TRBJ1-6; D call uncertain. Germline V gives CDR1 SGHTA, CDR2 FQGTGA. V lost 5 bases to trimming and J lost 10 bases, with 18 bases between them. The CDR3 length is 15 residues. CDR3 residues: CASSLYLRHFSPLHF. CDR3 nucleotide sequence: TGTGCCAGCAGCCTATACCTCAGACATTTCTCACCCCTCCACTTT.

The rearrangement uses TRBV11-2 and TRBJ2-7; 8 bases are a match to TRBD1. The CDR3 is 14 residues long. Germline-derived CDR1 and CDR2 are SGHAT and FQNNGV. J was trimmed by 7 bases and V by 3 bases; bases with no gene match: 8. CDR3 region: CASSFAGGGKEQYF. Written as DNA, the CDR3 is TGTGCCAGCAGCTTCGCAGGGGGCGGGAAAGAGCAGTACTTC.

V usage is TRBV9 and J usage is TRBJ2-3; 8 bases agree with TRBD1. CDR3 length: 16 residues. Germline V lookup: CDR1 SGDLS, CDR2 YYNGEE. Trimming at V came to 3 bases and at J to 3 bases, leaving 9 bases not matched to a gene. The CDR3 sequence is CASSASRGRGTDTQYF. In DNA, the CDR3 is TGTGCCAGCAGCGCGAGCAGGGGGCGCGGGACAGATACGCAGTATTTT. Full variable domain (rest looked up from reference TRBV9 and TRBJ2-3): DSGVTQTPKHLITATGQRVTLRCSPRSGDLSVYWYQQSLDQGLQFLIQYYNGEERAKGNILERFSAQQFPDLHSELNLSSLELGDSALYFCASSASRGRGTDTQYFGPGTRLTVL.

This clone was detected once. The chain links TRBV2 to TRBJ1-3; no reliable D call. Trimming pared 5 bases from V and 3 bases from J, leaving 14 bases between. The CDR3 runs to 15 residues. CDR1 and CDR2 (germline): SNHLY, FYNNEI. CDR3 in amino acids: CASSRERGHGNTIYF. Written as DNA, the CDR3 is TGTGCCAGCAGTAGAGAACGAGGCCATGGAAACACCATATATTTT.

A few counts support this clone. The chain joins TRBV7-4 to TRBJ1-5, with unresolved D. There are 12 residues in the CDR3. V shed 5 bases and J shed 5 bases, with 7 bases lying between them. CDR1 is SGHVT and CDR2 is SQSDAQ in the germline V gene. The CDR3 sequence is CASSASYQPQHF. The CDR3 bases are TGTGCCAGCAGCGCGAGTTATCAGCCCCAGCATTTT.

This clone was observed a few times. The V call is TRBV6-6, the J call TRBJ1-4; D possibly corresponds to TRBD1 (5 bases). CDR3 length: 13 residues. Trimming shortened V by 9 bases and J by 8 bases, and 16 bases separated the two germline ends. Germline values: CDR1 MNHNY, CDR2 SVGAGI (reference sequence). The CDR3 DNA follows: TGTGCCAGTGAGGGGAGGGTGAAGGAAAAACTGTTTTTT. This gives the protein CASEGRVKEKLFF.